A selection of T cell receptor beta chains follows, all from one sample in a study of blood T cell repertoires in COVID-19. Sequencing was performed with immunoSEQ multiplex PCR; in TCRdb, only in-frame clones are kept and a portion is missing. The sample includes over 250,000 clones, 85% to 90% seen only once; the top ten take approximately 1.6%. The sample comprised peripheral blood. The receptor source for this set is a woman in her thirties or forties who had recovered from COVID-19. The CDR3 runs from the conserved cysteine through the conserved F or W. Fields, in order: V gene, CDR3 length, J gene, clone size, D gene, CDR3 protein, CDR3 DNA. D genes are given only for firm matches. Rows give clone size only sometimes, using once, few, many, or a class for an expanded clone.

TRBV15	15	TRBJ2-4	.	TRBD2	CATSNGGVAKNIQYF	TGTGCCACCAGCAACGGGGGGGTGGCCAAAAACATTCAGTACTTC
TRBV9	16	TRBJ1-2	.	.	CASSVYAVGGVYGYTF	TGTGCCAGCAGCGTATACGCAGTCGGGGGAGTCTATGGCTACACCTTC
TRBV6-5	16	TRBJ2-1	.	TRBD2	CASSYSTSGGAGEQFF	TGTGCCAGCAGTTACTCGACTAGCGGGGGGGCGGGTGAGCAGTTCTTC
TRBV6-6	16	TRBJ2-2	.	.	CASSTAGSIYTGELFF	TGTGCCAGCAGTACGGCGGGGAGTATATACACCGGGGAGCTGTTTTTT
TRBV30	12	TRBJ2-1	.	.	CAWSARDNEQFF	TGTGCCTGGAGCGCTCGGGACAATGAGCAGTTCTTC
TRBV28	13	TRBJ1-2	.	.	CASRPGILYGYTF	TGTGCCAGCAGACCGGGAATTCTCTATGGCTACACCTTC
TRBV5-1	14	TRBJ1-1	.	TRBD1	CASSQGQTGTEAFF	TGCGCCAGCAGCCAGGGACAGACCGGCACTGAAGCTTTCTTT
TRBV27	14	TRBJ1-1	.	.	CASSHRQANTEAFF	TGTGCCAGCAGTCACAGACAGGCTAACACTGAAGCTTTCTTT
TRBV15	16	TRBJ1-1	.	TRBD1	CATSKKTRGNNYEAFF	TGTGCCACCAGCAAAAAAACCAGGGGGAATAACTATGAAGCTTTCTTT
TRBV3-1/TRBV3-2	15	TRBJ1-5	.	.	CASSQGRSVYQPQHF	TGTGCCAGCAGCCAAGGAAGGAGTGTTTATCAGCCCCAGCATTTT
TRBV29-1	13	TRBJ1-1	.	.	CSVGGGGRERAFF	TGCAGCGTTGGTGGAGGGGGGAGGGAGAGAGCTTTCTTT
TRBV19	11	TRBJ1-1	.	.	CASRQNTEAFF	TGTGCCAGCCGACAGAACACTGAAGCTTTCTTT
TRBV7-9	15	TRBJ1-2	.	TRBD1	CASSLGGAGGGGYTF	TGTGCCAGCAGCTTAGGAGGGGCAGGGGGCGGTGGCTACACCTTC
TRBV7-9	13	TRBJ1-5	once	.	CASSPTGNQPQHF	TGTGCCAGCAGCCCGACTGGGAATCAGCCCCAGCATTTT
TRBV2	13	TRBJ1-1	.	.	CAGLPNRVTEAFF	TGTGCCGGCCTCCCGAACAGGGTCACTGAAGCTTTCTTT
TRBV9	14	TRBJ2-2	.	.	CASSVGLVTGELFF	TGTGCCAGCAGCGTGGGACTGGTCACCGGGGAGCTGTTTTTT
TRBV6-5	15	TRBJ2-7	.	TRBD2	CASSPTSGGANEQYF	TGTGCCAGCAGTCCGACTAGCGGGGGGGCCAACGAGCAGTACTTC
TRBV30	15	TRBJ2-5	.	.	CAWTRPGAAQETQYF	TGTGCCTGGACTCGCCCTGGGGCAGCCCAAGAGACCCAGTACTTC
TRBV19	15	TRBJ1-1	.	.	CASSIAAGANTEAFF	TGTGCCAGTAGTATAGCGGCAGGGGCGAACACTGAAGCTTTCTTT
TRBV7-9	16	TRBJ2-1	.	.	CASSSQAASSYNEQFF	TGTGCCAGCAGCTCTCAAGCGGCCAGCTCCTACAATGAGCAGTTCTTC
TRBV6-1	21	TRBJ2-1	few	TRBD2	CASSEAGWTSGGARGGNEQFF	TGTGCCAGCAGTGAAGCGGGTTGGACTAGCGGGGGGGCCAGAGGAGGTAATGAGCAGTTCTTC
TRBV2	15	TRBJ1-6	.	TRBD1	CASRGDRAGLSPLHF	TGTGCCAGCAGGGGGGACAGGGCAGGACTTTCACCCCTCCACTTT
TRBV7-9	14	TRBJ2-5	.	TRBD1	CASSLVEGAETQYF	TGTGCCAGCAGCTTAGTAGAGGGGGCGGAGACCCAGTACTTC
TRBV7-9	17	TRBJ2-4	.	TRBD2	CASRHFSGGEAKNIQYF	TGTGCCAGCAGACACTTCAGCGGGGGCGAGGCCAAAAACATTCAGTACTTC
TRBV27	15	TRBJ2-2	.	.	CASSSGGVNTGELFF	TGTGCCAGCAGTTCTGGAGGGGTCAACACCGGGGAGCTGTTTTTT
TRBV9	17	TRBJ2-6	.	.	CASSVPDSYSGANVLTF	TGTGCCAGCAGCGTACCCGACAGTTACTCTGGGGCCAACGTCCTGACTTTC
TRBV12-2	15	TRBJ2-7	.	.	CASRSLDCAASVQYF	TGTGCAAGTCGCTCCCTCGACTGTGCCGCATCGGTGCAGTACTTC
TRBV10-3	13	TRBJ2-2	.	.	CASGASADGELFF	TGTGCCTCAGGGGCAAGCGCGGACGGGGAGCTGTTTTTT
TRBV10-3	13	TRBJ1-1	.	.	CAIRTDRDTEAFF	TGTGCCATCAGGACGGACAGAGACACTGAAGCTTTCTTT
TRBV9	21	TRBJ2-3	.	TRBD2	CASSVAAGVGTSGGFTDTQYF	TGTGCCAGCAGCGTAGCCGCTGGTGTAGGGACTAGCGGGGGGTTTACAGATACGCAGTATTTT
TRBV2	15	TRBJ2-5	.	TRBD1	CASSEAPDRHETQYF	TGTGCCAGCAGTGAAGCACCGGACAGGCACGAGACCCAGTACTTC
TRBV3-1/TRBV3-2	16	TRBJ2-7	.	.	CASSLAVRGTFYEQYF	TGTGCCAGCAGCCTCGCGGTCCGGGGGACCTTTTACGAGCAGTACTTC